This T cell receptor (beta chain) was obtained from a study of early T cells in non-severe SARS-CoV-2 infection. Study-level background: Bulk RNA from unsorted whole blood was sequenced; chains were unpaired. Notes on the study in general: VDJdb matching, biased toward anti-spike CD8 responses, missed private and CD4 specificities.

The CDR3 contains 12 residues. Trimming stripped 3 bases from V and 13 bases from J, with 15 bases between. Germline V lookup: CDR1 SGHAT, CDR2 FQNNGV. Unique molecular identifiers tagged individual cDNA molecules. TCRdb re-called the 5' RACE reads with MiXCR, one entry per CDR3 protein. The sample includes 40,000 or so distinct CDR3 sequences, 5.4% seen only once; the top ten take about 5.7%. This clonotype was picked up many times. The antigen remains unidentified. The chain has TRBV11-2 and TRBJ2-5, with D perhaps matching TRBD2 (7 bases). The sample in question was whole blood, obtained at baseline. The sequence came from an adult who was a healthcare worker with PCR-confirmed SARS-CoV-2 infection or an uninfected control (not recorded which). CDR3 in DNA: TGTGCCAGCAGCTTGGGGGCGCGGGAGATGTACTTC. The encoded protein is CASSLGAREMYF.